The next 14 T cell receptor beta chains were all read from a single sample in a study of technical replicates of blood from a few donors. The assay was immunoSEQ multiplex PCR, and TCRdb's table has in-frame clones only and misses some. The table records about 100,000 clones, 85% to 95% of them present only once. The sample comprised T cells isolated from PBMCs. These TCRs come from a human donor in good health.

This chain uses TRBV19 with TRBJ2-1, with 8 bases identical to TRBD1. CDR1 and CDR2 (germline): LNHDA, SQIVND (reference sequence). With V trimmed by 5 bases and J by 3 bases, 3 bases remained unmatched. CDR3 size: 14 residues. CDR3 DNA sequence: TGTGCCAGTAGTTTAGGACAGGGCTACAATGAGCAGTTCTTC. It specifies CASSLGQGYNEQFF.

The chain is built from TRBV7-8 and TRBJ1-4, with D uncertain. CDR1 is SGHVS, CDR2 FQNEAQ, per germline. CDR3 size: 14 residues. V shed 4 bases and J shed 5 bases, with 11 bases lying between them. CDR3 nucleotide sequence: TGTGCCAGCAGCTATACAGTTACGAATGAAAAACTGTTTTTT. It specifies CASSYTVTNEKLFF.

The rearrangement joins TRBV9 to TRBJ2-6; D uncertain. The CDR3 extends over 16 amino acids. The germline V gene encodes CDR1 SGDLS and CDR2 YYNGEE. V was clipped by 7 bases and J by 5 bases, with 19 bases between them. The CDR3 nucleotides are TGTGCCAGCGAGGCAGCGTACCAAAGTCGGGCCAACGTCCTGACTTTC. It translates to CASEAAYQSRANVLTF.

The CDR3 DNA follows: TGCGCCAGCAGCTTGCTCGGGACTAGCGGGAGATCAGATACGCAGTATTTT. Its translation is CASSLLGTSGRSDTQYF. V is TRBV5-1 and J is TRBJ2-3; 14 nucleotides line up with TRBD2. V dropped 1 base and J dropped 4; count of bases not matched to a gene: 5. The CDR3 consists of 17 residues. CDR1 and CDR2 (germline): SGHRS, YFSETQ.

This chain links TRBV27 with TRBJ1-1; tentatively, D is TRBD1 (6 bases). Germline V CDR1 and CDR2: MNHEY, SMNVEV (reference sequence). The V and J ends lost 0 bases and 4 bases respectively, with 18 bases between them. The CDR3 extends over 17 amino acids. DNA of the CDR3: TGTGCCAGCAGTTTATCCGGGAACAGGGTCACGACCACTGAAGCTTTCTTT. Amino acids: CASSLSGNRVTTTEAFF.

V and J are TRBV5-6 and TRBJ2-2; 7 nucleotides line up with TRBD1. This CDR3 is built from 16 residues. The V gene's germline CDR1 is SGHDT and CDR2 YYEEEE. Trimming removed 4 bases from V and 1 base from J; junction bases left unmatched: 7. The CDR3 DNA sequence: TGTGCCAGCAGCCGGATGGGACAGATGAACACCGGGGAGCTGTTTTTT. Translated: CASSRMGQMNTGELFF.

This chain connects TRBV5-6 to TRBJ2-7; TRBD1 agrees at 9 bases. This CDR3 spans 16 amino acids. The germline V gene has CDR1 SGHDT and CDR2 YYEEEE. The ends lost 3 bases at V and 1 base at J; junction bases unmatched: 8. The CDR3 DNA reads as TGTGCCAGCAGCTCGGGGGGACAGGGAAGGTCCTACGAGCAGTACTTC. It yields the protein CASSSGGQGRSYEQYF.

The rearrangement links TRBV19 to TRBJ1-2; D is possibly TRBD1 (5 bases). Trimming took off 3 bases at V and 3 bases at J, with 14 bases between the two ends. CDR3 size: 15 residues. Germline V gene lookup returns CDR1 LNHDA and CDR2 SQIVND (reference sequence). The CDR3 DNA is TGTGCCAGTAGTATCGGAACAGGTGGGGACTATGGCTACACCTTC. It codes for CASSIGTGGDYGYTF. The full variable domain, rest sourced from reference TRBV19 and TRBJ1-2, is DGGITQSPKYLFRKEGQNVTLSCEQNLNHDAMYWYRQDPGQGLRLIYYSQIVNDFQKGDIAEGYSVSREKKESFPLTVTSAQKNPTAFYLCASSIGTGGDYGYTFGSGTRLTVV.

In its sample, this clone was seen once. The V and J genes are TRBV7-3 and TRBJ1-3; 8 bases are a match to TRBD1. Germline V CDR1 and CDR2: SGHTA, FQGTGA. The CDR3 has 16 residues. V dropped 2 bases and J dropped 0; count of bases not matched to a gene: 3. Written as DNA, the CDR3 is TGTGCCAGCAGCTTAGGGGACAGGTTCTCTGGAAACACCATATATTTT. Translation: CASSLGDRFSGNTIYF.

The chain recombines TRBV7-2 with TRBJ2-3, with 9 bases identical to TRBD2. CDR3 size: 15 residues. The germline CDR1 and CDR2 sequences are SGHTA and FQGNSA. V shed 5 bases, J shed 2 bases, and the junction held 5 bases outside the gene matches. CDR3: CASSPRLADTDTQYF. In nucleotides, the CDR3 is TGTGCCAGCAGCCCCAGACTAGCGGACACAGATACGCAGTATTTT. Together with reference TRBV7-2 and TRBJ2-3, the CDR3 gives the full variable domain: GAGVSQSPSNKVTEKGKDVELRCDPISGHTALYWYRQSLGQGLEFLIYFQGNSAPDKSGLPSDRFSAERTGGSVSTLTIQRTQQEDSAVYLCASSPRLADTDTQYFGPGTRLTVL.

The chain recombines TRBV7-8 with TRBJ2-3, with 9 bases identical to TRBD2. Germline V gene data show CDR1 as SGHVS and CDR2 as FQNEAQ. The ends lost 8 bases at V and 4 bases at J; junction bases unmatched: 10. The CDR3 covers 15 residues. The CDR3 DNA sequence: TGTGCCAGCCAGGGTTGGCGGGAGGGGGCAGATACGCAGTATTTT. Protein: CASQGWREGADTQYF. Full variable domain (missing parts from reference TRBV7-8 and TRBJ2-3): GAGVSQSPRYKVAKRGQDVALRCDPISGHVSLFWYQQALGQGPEFLTYFQNEAQLDKSGLPSDRFFAERPEGSVSTLKIQRTQQEDSAVYLCASQGWREGADTQYFGPGTRLTVL.

The V gene is TRBV18, the J gene TRBJ1-3; 10 bases agree with TRBD1. Germline V gives CDR1 KGHSH, CDR2 LQKENI. The junction had 17 bases not matched to a gene; V was cut back by 3 bases and J by 0 bases. The CDR3 consists of 21 residues. CDR3 sequence: CASSPVPGTGALSFSGNTIYF. In DNA, the CDR3 is TGTGCCAGCTCACCGGTTCCCGGGACAGGGGCGTTAAGTTTCTCTGGAAACACCATATATTTT.

The DNA of the CDR3 is TGTGCCAGCAGCTTAGCTGGTACAGGGGACGGCTACACCTTC. Its protein is CASSLAGTGDGYTF. This chain uses TRBV7-2 with TRBJ1-2, with 7 bases that match TRBD1. There are 14 residues in the CDR3. Germline CDR1 reads SGHTA; CDR2 reads FQGNSA. After removal of 0 bases from V and 8 bases from J, the junction contained 6 bases not matched to a gene.

In its sample, this clone was seen once. The genes are TRBV28 and TRBJ1-5, with 7 bases that match TRBD1. The trim removed 3 bases at V and 6 bases at J, leaving 5 bases unmatched. CDR1 is MDHEN and CDR2 is SYDVKM in the germline V gene. CDR3 length equals 14 residues. CDR3 sequence: CASSLGTDIQPQHF. The CDR3 nucleotides read TGTGCCAGCAGTTTGGGGACAGACATTCAGCCCCAGCATTTT. The complete variable domain, with remaining parts taken from reference TRBV28 and TRBJ1-5, reads DVKVTQSSRYLVKRTGEKVFLECVQDMDHENMFWYRQDPGLGLRLIYFSYDVKMKEKGDIPEGYSVSREKKERFSLILESASTNQTSMYLCASSLGTDIQPQHFGDGTRLSIL.